The rows below give T cell receptor beta chains drawn from one sample of a study of cytomegalovirus exposure and HLA in healthy donors. Measured with immunoSEQ multiplex PCR; TCRdb has only the in-frame clones, and not every one. The table has 210,000 or so clones, 70% to 90% seen once. Sequenced: PBMCs. The receptors originated from a woman between 18 and 30 years old in good health and CMV-seronegative. Both conserved end residues are part of each CDR3. The D gene is left open where the match is weak. Clone size is stated in some rows and not others, as once, few, many or a class when expanded.

>NA|TRBJ2-1|TRBV7-8|TRBD1
TGTGCCAGCAGCCTGGGACAGGGGAATGAGCAGTTCTTC
CASSLGQGNEQFF
>NA|TRBJ2-7|TRBV27|NA
TGTGCCAGCAGACCCACAGGAGAATACGAGCAGTACTTC
CASRPTGEYEQYF
>once|TRBJ1-2|TRBV5-1|NA
TGCGCCAGCAGCTTAGAGGGAGGATATGGCTACACCTTC
CASSLEGGYGYTF
>NA|TRBJ2-7|TRBV11-2|TRBD2
TGTGCCAGCAGCTCTACCCAGCTAGCGGTTACCTACGAGCAGTACTTC
CASSSTQLAVTYEQYF
>NA|TRBJ1-2|TRBV28|TRBD1
TGTGCCAGCAGTTTACCCGGGACAGGGCGTAACTATGGCTACACCTTC
CASSLPGTGRNYGYTF
>NA|TRBJ2-7|TRBV29-1|TRBD2
TGCAGCGTTCAAGGACTAGCGGGAGTAGGAGAGCAGTACTTC
CSVQGLAGVGEQYF
>once|TRBJ1-5|TRBV6-1|NA
TGTGCCAGCAGGAGGAGACCTTATAGCAATCAGCCCCAGCATTTT
CASRRRPYSNQPQHF
>NA|TRBJ2-1|TRBV5-8|TRBD2
TGTGCCAGCAGCTTGAGCGGGGCGGGTCGGGATGAGCAGTTCTTC
CASSLSGAGRDEQFF
>NA|TRBJ1-5|TRBV23-1|TRBD1
TGCGCCAGCGGGGGACAGGCGAACCTGTGCAATCAGCCCCAGCATTTT
CASGGQANLCNQPQHF
>NA|TRBJ1-1|TRBV28|NA
TGTGCCAGCAGCGTGGAGGCCCCAGGGGCCACTGAAGCTTTCTTT
CASSVEAPGATEAFF
>NA|TRBJ2-1|TRBV2|NA
TGTGCCAGCAGCTCCCTCGCCGAGGGTAACTACAATGAGCAGTTCTTC
CASSSLAEGNYNEQFF
>NA|TRBJ1-5|TRBV6-1|TRBD1
TGTGCCAGCAGTGAAGAGACAGGGGGGATACAGGCCCAGCATTTT
CASSEETGGIQAQHF
>NA|TRBJ1-3|TRBV11-2|TRBD1
TGTGCCAGCAGCTTTAGGACAGGGTCTGGAAACACCATATATTTT
CASSFRTGSGNTIYF
>NA|TRBJ1-1|TRBV11-1|NA
TGTGCCAGCAGCCAGTGGGGCAGGGGCGGCTACGGTGAAGCTTTCTTT
CASSQWGRGGYGEAFF
>NA|TRBJ2-5|TRBV28|TRBD1
TGTGCCAGCAGTTACGGGACAGGTTATCAAGAGACCCAGTACTTC
CASSYGTGYQETQYF
>NA|TRBJ2-7|TRBV11-2|NA
TGTGCCAGCAGCTCGCTGAGAGGTTCCTTTTTAACCTACGAGCAGTACTTC
CASSSLRGSFLTYEQYF
>NA|TRBJ2-1|TRBV11-2|TRBD2
TGTGCCAGCAGCTTAGGTCGGACTAGCGGGAATGAGCAGTTCTTC
CASSLGRTSGNEQFF
>NA|TRBJ2-2|TRBV9|NA
TGTGCCAGCAGCGTACGGGAGTCTCCCGGGGAGCTGTTTTTT
CASSVRESPGELFF
>once|TRBJ2-3|TRBV18|TRBD1
TGTGCCAGCTCACCGGGGACAGTAGGAGATACGCAGTATTTT
CASSPGTVGDTQYF
>once|TRBJ2-7|TRBV6-1|NA
TGTGCCAGCAGTGACGACAGGCGCCGTTACGTGCAGTACTTC
CASSDDRRRYVQYF
>NA|TRBJ1-5|TRBV19|TRBD1
TGTGCCAGTAGTGACAGGGTCTCTCAGCCCCAGCATTTT
CASSDRVSQPQHF
>NA|TRBJ2-3|TRBV5-1|TRBD2
TGCGCCAGCAGCTCCGGACTAGCGGGACACACAGATACGCAGTATTTT
CASSSGLAGHTDTQYF
>NA|TRBJ2-3|TRBV28|TRBD1
TGTGCCAGCAGTTTACCCGAGGGGGCGACAGATACGCAGTATTTT
CASSLPEGATDTQYF
>NA|TRBJ2-1|TRBV2|TRBD2
TGTGCCAGCAGTGAAGGGACTAGCGGTTACAATGAGCAGTTCTTC
CASSEGTSGYNEQFF
>NA|TRBJ1-2|TRBV29-1|TRBD1
TGCAGCGTACCGGACAGGGGTTCGCCTCTGGGTGGCTACACCTTC
CSVPDRGSPLGGYTF
>NA|TRBJ2-7|TRBV6-1|NA
TGTGCCAGCAGTGAACCGGGACTGGGCTACGAGCAGTACTTC
CASSEPGLGYEQYF
>NA|TRBJ1-4|TRBV28|NA
TGTGCCAGCAGTTTAGACAGACCTGCTGAAAAACTGTTTTTT
CASSLDRPAEKLFF
>NA|TRBJ2-7|TRBV2|NA
TGTGCCAGCGGAGTAAGTCAAGGACAGCACAGCTCCTACGAGCAGTACTTC
CASGVSQGQHSSYEQYF
>NA|TRBJ1-3|TRBV9|TRBD1
TGTGCCAGCAGCGAGGGGACAGCTGGAAACACCATATATTTT
CASSEGTAGNTIYF
>NA|TRBJ2-7|TRBV30|TRBD2
TGTGCCTGGAATACGGGACTACCCTCCTACGAGCAGTACTTC
CAWNTGLPSYEQYF
>NA|TRBJ1-2|TRBV5-6|NA
TGTGCCAGCAGCTTGGCTAGAACTTCTAACTATGGCTACACCTTC
CASSLARTSNYGYTF
>NA|TRBJ2-7|TRBV5-1|TRBD2
TGCGCCAGCAGCGCCGGGACTAGCGTGGGGGTAGCCTACGAGCAGTACTTC
CASSAGTSVGVAYEQYF
>once|TRBJ2-1|TRBV6-6|TRBD1
TGTGCCAGCAGTAGACAGGGGAGCCCCTACAATGAGCAGTTCTTC
CASSRQGSPYNEQFF
>NA|TRBJ1-5|TRBV19|TRBD1
TGTGCCAGTAGGGCCGGCGGGACAGGGTACAATCAGCCCCAGCATTTT
CASRAGGTGYNQPQHF
>NA|TRBJ1-1|TRBV11-2|NA
TGTGCCAGCAGCTTGGGGAGGCTAAGTTCGGGGGAAAACACTGAAGCTTTCTTT
CASSLGRLSSGENTEAFF
>NA|TRBJ2-1|TRBV6-6|NA
TGTGCCAGCAGTTACTCGTCCCTAGTAGGGCAGTTCTTC
CASSYSSLVGQFF
>NA|TRBJ1-1|TRBV6-1|TRBD1
TGTGCCAGCAGTGTGAGTACCTGGGACAGGGATTACACTGAAGCTTTCTTT
CASSVSTWDRDYTEAFF
>NA|TRBJ2-3|TRBV7-9|NA
TGTGCCAGCAGCATGGTCGGACAAGGAATGGAGACAGATACGCAGTATTTT
CASSMVGQGMETDTQYF
>NA|TRBJ2-2|TRBV19|NA
TGTGCCAGTAGTACTCCCCCCGCTGAGCTTGACACCGGGGAGCTGTTTTTT
CASSTPPAELDTGELFF
>NA|TRBJ2-7|TRBV28|TRBD2
TGTGCCAGCAAGGCGGGGGTAAGGGTCTACGAGCAGTACTTC
CASKAGVRVYEQYF
>NA|TRBJ1-2|TRBV5-1|NA
TGCGCCAGCAGCTTGCCGTTGGGGCTACAAGGGTTTTCCTATGGCTACACCTTC
CASSLPLGLQGFSYGYTF